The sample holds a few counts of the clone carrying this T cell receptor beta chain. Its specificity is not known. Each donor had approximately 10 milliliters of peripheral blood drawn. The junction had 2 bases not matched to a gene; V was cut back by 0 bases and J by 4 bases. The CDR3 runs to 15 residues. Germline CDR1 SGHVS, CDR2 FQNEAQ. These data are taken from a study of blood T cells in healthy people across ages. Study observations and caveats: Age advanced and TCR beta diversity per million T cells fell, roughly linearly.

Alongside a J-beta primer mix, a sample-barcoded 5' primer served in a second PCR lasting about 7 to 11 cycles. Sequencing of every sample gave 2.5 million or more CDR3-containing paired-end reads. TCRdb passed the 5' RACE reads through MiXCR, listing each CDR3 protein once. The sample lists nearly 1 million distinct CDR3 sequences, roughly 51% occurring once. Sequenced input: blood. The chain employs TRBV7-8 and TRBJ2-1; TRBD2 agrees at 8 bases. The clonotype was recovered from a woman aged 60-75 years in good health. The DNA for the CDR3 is TGTGCCAGCAGCTTAGCTAGCGGGGTTTACAATGAGCAGTTCTTC. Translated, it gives CASSLASGVYNEQFF.